The 21 T cell receptor beta chains listed next were all sequenced from one sample in a study of T-cell reconstitution after alpha-beta-depleted transplantation in children. A TCRbeta library incorporating unique molecular identifiers was prepared. MiXCR was run by TCRdb on the PCR reads, yielding one entry per CDR3 protein. The sample holds about 240,000 distinct CDR3 sequences, 12% seen once. Sequenced here: PBMCs from the stem cell graft donor, sampled from the stem cell graft. The source of these receptors is a human donor who donated a stem cell graft to a child with acute lymphoblastic leukemia.

This clonotype was recorded many times. The chain is built from TRBV5-1 and TRBJ1-2; D not certain. V was shortened by 1 base and J by 9 bases, with 13 bases between the two germline ends. The CDR3 spans 13 residues. Germline loops: CDR1 SGHRS, CDR2 YFSETQ. CDR3 loop: CASSLFSGESYTF. CDR3 bases: TGCGCCAGCAGCTTGTTTTCCGGGGAAAGCTACACCTTC.

The table lists this clonotype with a few counts. The chain is built from TRBV4-2 and TRBJ2-1, with TRBD2 matching over 9 bases. With 8 bases clipped from V and 10 bases from J, the junction kept 12 bases outside the gene matches. Germline V lookup: CDR1 LGHNA, CDR2 YNFKEQ. There are 14 residues in the CDR3. CDR3 amino acids: CASQRAGGEEEQFF. The CDR3 bases are TGTGCCAGCCAGCGGGCGGGAGGGGAGGAGGAGCAGTTCTTC.

This clonotype has at least ten counts. CDR3 region: CASSPGAGEQFF. CDR3 bases: TGTGCCAGCAGCCCGGGGGCGGGAGAGCAGTTCTTC. The chain is built from TRBV11-2 and TRBJ2-1; perhaps D is TRBD1 or TRBD2 (6 bases each). Germline V CDR1 and CDR2: SGHAT, FQNNGV. The CDR3 loop spans 12 amino acids. V lost 5 bases and J 10 bases, leaving 12 bases between the germline ends. Supplemented by reference TRBV11-2 and TRBJ2-1, the full variable domain reads EAGVAQSPRYKIIEKRQSVAFWCNPISGHATLYWYQQILGQGPKLLIQFQNNGVVDDSQLPKDRFSAERLKGVDSTLKIQPAKLEDSAVYLCASSPGAGEQFFGPGTRLTVL.

This clonotype was found many times. The chain combines TRBV28 with TRBJ2-5, with a weak D call TRBD1 (5 bases). The V end lost 7 bases, the J end lost 5 bases, and 23 bases lay between the germline ends. There are 16 residues in the CDR3. Germline V gene data show CDR1 as MDHEN and CDR2 as SYDVKM. CDR3 sequence (DNA): TGTGCCAGCACCAGAGATATTTCAGGGAAGTGGGAGACCCAGTACTTC. Translated: CASTRDISGKWETQYF.

Comments on this clonotype: A much larger clone lies a single base off, so this may be a read error. The J gene is TRBJ1-3, the V gene TRBV5-5, with a possible D match to TRBD1 (6 bases). Germline CDR1 is SGHKS and CDR2 is YYEKEE (reference sequence). CDR3 length: 17 residues. CDR3 nucleotide sequence: TGTGCCAGCAGCTTGATCGTGACGCCATCGACCGGGGACACCATGTATTTT. This translates into CASSLIVTPSTGDTMYF.

This clonotype was counted ten times or more. The chain couples TRBV6-2 or TRBV6-3 to TRBJ2-5, with TRBD1 identical over 9 bases. The CDR3 has 15 residues. CDR1 and CDR2 from the germline V gene are MNHEY and SVGEGT. The V and J ends lost 9 bases and 5 bases, in that order; junction bases with no gene match: 13. DNA of the CDR3: TGTGCCAGTAGACCGGGACAGGGTACATTGGAGACCCAGTACTTC. Protein sequence: CASRPGQGTLETQYF.

At least ten counts were recorded for this clonotype. J is TRBJ2-5 and V is TRBV7-9, with a weak D call TRBD1 (6 bases). The CDR3 has 16 amino acids. Deletions cut 7 bases from V and 2 bases from J, with 20 bases between. Germline V CDR1 and CDR2: SEHNR, FQNEAQ (reference sequence). The chain's CDR3 is CASKHGTGREQETQYF. The CDR3 DNA is TGTGCCAGCAAACACGGTACAGGGAGAGAGCAAGAGACCCAGTACTTC.

In this sample, this clonotype turned up many times. The chain uses TRBV28 and TRBJ1-1; D possibly corresponds to TRBD1 (5 bases). V was clipped by 5 bases and J by 11 bases, with 15 bases between them. The CDR3 is made up of 12 amino acids. Germline-derived CDR1 and CDR2 are MDHEN and SYDVKM. CDR3 protein: CASSTGTSEAFF. The CDR3 DNA sequence: TGTGCCAGCAGTACCGGGACTTCGGAGGCTTTCTTT.

This clonotype has a count of ten or more. The chain combines TRBV5-1 with TRBJ2-5; D remains unclear. Trimming left V 1 base short and J 5 bases short, with 9 bases between. Germline CDR1 and CDR2: SGHRS and YFSETQ. This CDR3 contains 13 residues. The CDR3 loop is CASSLFSAETQYF. The CDR3 nucleotides are TGCGCCAGCAGCTTGTTCAGCGCGGAGACCCAGTACTTC.

In regard to this clonotype: A read error is possible here, since a much larger clone lies one base away. Written as DNA, the CDR3 is TGCGCCAGCAGCTTGGGTGGGACATCAAAAGGGGACACTGAAGCTTTCTTT. Translated, it gives CASSLGGTSKGDTEAFF. The chain couples TRBV5-1 to TRBJ1-1; maybe TRBD1 (6 bases). Trimming cost V 0 bases and J 3 bases, with 18 bases left between them. The CDR3 consists of 17 residues. The germline CDR1 and CDR2 sequences are SGHRS and YFSETQ.

This clonotype was detected only a few times. The chain carries TRBV4-2 and TRBJ2-1; D is tentatively TRBD1 or TRBD2 (6 bases each). The V gene lost 4 bases and the J gene lost 9 bases, with 16 bases spanning the gap. Germline CDR1 reads LGHNA; CDR2 reads YNFKEQ. The CDR3 has 14 amino acids. The DNA of the CDR3 is TGTGCCAGCAGCCTCGGGGGCCCGGAATCTGAGCAGTTCTTC. As protein: CASSLGGPESEQFF.

This clonotype occurred many times. CDR3 loop: CASSKESGTDTQYF. The CDR3 DNA reads as TGTGCCAGCAGTAAAGAGAGTGGCACAGATACGCAGTATTTT. The V call is TRBV12-3 or TRBV12-4, the J call TRBJ2-3; no reliable D call. The CDR3 has 14 residues. Between the trimmed V and J ends, which lost 5 bases and 1 base, there was a span of 10 bases.

In its sample, this clonotype was seen many times. The chain couples TRBV20-1 to TRBJ2-1; 8 positions match TRBD2. The CDR3 contains 15 residues. V shed 0 bases, J shed 6 bases, and the junction held 7 bases outside the gene matches. Germline lookup yields CDR1 DFQATT and CDR2 SNEGSKA (reference sequence). The DNA for the CDR3 is TGCAGTGCTAGAGATCCTTCCAGCGGGGGCAATGAGCAGTTCTTC. Encoded protein: CSARDPSSGGNEQFF.

This clonotype was seen only a few times. The chain couples TRBV12-3 or TRBV12-4 to TRBJ2-7; D remains ambiguous. This CDR3 region has 15 residues. Trimming took 5 bases from V and 3 from J, leaving 17 bases between them. This CDR3 is CASSPRPGSSYEQYF. The DNA of the CDR3 is TGTGCCAGCAGTCCCCGGCCCGGGTCAAGCTACGAGCAGTACTTC.

This clonotype has a count of ten or more. The chain recombines TRBV29-1 with TRBJ1-2; 8 nucleotides match TRBD1. V lost 5 bases, J lost 3 bases, and 5 bases stayed unmatched. From germline, CDR1 is SQVTM and CDR2 ANQGSEA. The CDR3 has 13 amino acids. In DNA form, the CDR3 reads TGCAGCGTTCCGGGACAGGTGGACTATGGCTACACCTTC. It is translated as CSVPGQVDYGYTF.

This clonotype was recorded many times. J is TRBJ2-3 and V is TRBV27; no clear D. The CDR3 totals 13 residues. The germline V and J ends were trimmed by 5 bases and 1 base, with 7 bases remaining between them. Germline CDR1 and CDR2: MNHEY and SMNVEV (reference sequence). The CDR3 reads CASSPVGTDTQYF. CDR3 DNA: TGTGCCAGCAGTCCCGTGGGCACAGATACGCAGTATTTT.

This clonotype was seen ten or more times. The chain is built from TRBV10-3 and TRBJ2-1, with TRBD2 matching 14 bases. The V and J ends lost 1 base and 8 bases, in that order; junction bases with no gene match: 7. The CDR3 loop spans 17 amino acids. Germline assignment: CDR1 ENHRY and CDR2 SYGVKD. Written as DNA, the CDR3 is TGTGCCATCAGTGAGTGGGGACTAGCGGGAGTTTGGGATGAGCAGTTCTTC. Its translation: CAISEWGLAGVWDEQFF.

This clonotype was found many times. The V and J genes are TRBV28 and TRBJ2-1; no reliable D call. The CDR3 is 16 residues long. V was trimmed by 1 base and J by 7 bases, leaving 17 bases between them. Germline CDR1 is MDHEN and CDR2 is SYDVKM. The CDR3 DNA reads TGTGCCAGCAGTTTATTCGGTAGTGTAGATAGGAATGAGCAGTTCTTC. As protein: CASSLFGSVDRNEQFF.

The chain combines TRBV20-1 with TRBJ2-7; 10 bases are shared with TRBD1. The V gene's germline CDR1 is DFQATT and CDR2 SNEGSKA (reference sequence). The CDR3 covers 16 residues. With V trimmed by 1 base and J by 4 bases, 10 bases remained unmatched. The CDR3 DNA is TGCAGTGCTAGAGGATCCGGGACAGGGGCGGTATACGAGCAGTACTTC. This codes for CSARGSGTGAVYEQYF.

This clonotype was picked up many times. This chain connects TRBV5-6 to TRBJ1-1; D uncertain. The CDR3 covers 13 residues. V was trimmed by 0 bases and J by 3 bases, leaving 6 bases between them. Germline CDR1 reads SGHDT; CDR2 reads YYEEEE. Here the CDR3 DNA reads TGTGCCAGCAGCTTGGATCGCGACACTGAAGCTTTCTTT. Protein product: CASSLDRDTEAFF.

The sample holds many counts of this clonotype. The chain employs TRBV3-1 and TRBJ2-7; D is perhaps TRBD1 or TRBD2 (5 bases each). The length of the CDR3 is 15 residues. Germline-derived CDR1 and CDR2 are LGHDT and YNNKEL (reference sequence). Trimming cost V 1 base and J 2 bases, with 12 bases left between them. CDR3 sequence reads: CASSQVGRRTYEQYF. In DNA form, the CDR3 reads TGTGCCAGCAGCCAAGTGGGACGGAGAACCTACGAGCAGTACTTC.